This TCR beta chain emerged from a study of shared clonotypes between healthy human individuals. Turning to the study itself: Per-donor plates numbered three CD4 naive, three CD4 memory, two CD8 naive and one CD8 memory. Study-wide points: The sole specimen, blood, was sampled, and tissue repertoires likely differ. How much donors shared clonotypes was expected to be affected by sequencing depth.

This CDR3 has 15 residues. CDR1 SGHRS and CDR2 YFSETQ come from the germline V gene. Trimming removed 0 bases at V and 0 bases at J, with 8 bases between. Deep was the level at which the assay was run. Clones were sequenced by immunoSEQ multiplex PCR, and TCRdb holds only the in-frame ones, with some missing. The sample contains roughly 2.2 million clones, 85% to 95% of which appear only once. As for this clone: Its antigen remains unknown.

The chain carries TRBV5-1 and TRBJ2-3; D remains ambiguous. Sample: naive CD4+ T cells from PBMCs. The subset denotes: CD45RA+ positively selected. The sequence was obtained from a man aged 18 to 30 in good health. Some clones in this sample may be carry-over from other donors' samples. The CDR3 spells CASSLAHRSTDTQYF. CDR3 DNA sequence: TGCGCCAGCAGCTTGGCCCATAGGAGCACAGATACGCAGTATTTT.